The 17 T cell receptor beta chains presented below share a single source sample, sequenced in a study of somatic mutations in T cells in chronic GVHD. Using immunoSEQ multiplex PCR, the repertoire was profiled, and TCRdb retains in-frame clones only, with some absent. This sample has 13,000 or so clones, with roughly 80% found just once. The specimen was Vbeta20-negative CD4+ T cells from blood. The receptors were gathered from a male patient in his fifties with chronic graft-versus-host disease. T cells may partly derive from the graft donor.

This clone was seen only a few times. The V and J genes are TRBV7-9 and TRBJ2-5; D not certain. This CDR3 has 14 amino acids. The V end lost 5 bases, the J end lost 4 bases, and 14 bases lay between the germline ends. The germline V gene encodes CDR1 SEHNR and CDR2 FQNEAQ (reference sequence). The CDR3 sequence is CASSPRGSIETQYF. The CDR3 DNA is TGTGCCAGCAGCCCCCGAGGCAGCATAGAGACCCAGTACTTC.

This clone was counted once. The gene calls are TRBV2 and TRBJ2-1, with 15 bases aligning to TRBD2. The CDR3 extends over 13 amino acids. Germline lookup yields CDR1 SNHLY and CDR2 FYNNEI. CDR3 nucleotide sequence: TGTGCAGGACTAGCGGGAGGGCTAAGTGAGCAGTTCTTC. Translation: CAGLAGGLSEQFF.

This clone appeared a few times. V usage is TRBV4-1 and J usage is TRBJ1-2, with 7 bases matching TRBD1. CDR1 and CDR2 from the germline V gene are MGHRA and YSYEKL. With V trimmed by 3 bases and J by 6 bases, 13 bases remained unmatched. This CDR3 contains 16 residues. The CDR3: CASSHPGTALTHGYTF. The CDR3 nucleotides read TGCGCCAGCAGCCATCCGGGGACAGCCCTAACCCATGGCTACACCTTC.

The table lists this clone with a count of one. V is TRBV6-6 and J is TRBJ2-5; TRBD2 is a possible D gene (6 bases). CDR1 and CDR2 from the germline V gene are MNHNY and SVGAGI (reference sequence). Trimming stripped 9 bases from V and 2 bases from J, with 10 bases between. CDR3 length: 12 residues. The CDR3 protein is CASCGVQETQYF. As DNA, the CDR3 is TGTGCCAGTTGCGGGGTTCAAGAGACCCAGTACTTC.

V and J are TRBV7-2 and TRBJ2-7; TRBD1 matches 8 bases. Trimming cost V 2 bases and J 3 bases; bases outside gene matches: 6. Germline CDR1 reads SGHTA; CDR2 reads FQGNSA. CDR3 size: 15 residues. CDR3 DNA: TGTGCCAGCAGCTTATTCGGGACAGGATTCTACGAGCAGTACTTC. Its translation: CASSLFGTGFYEQYF.

The J gene is TRBJ1-4, the V gene TRBV2, with 7 bases matching TRBD1. After removal of 3 bases from V and 3 bases from J, the junction contained 4 bases not matched to a gene. The CDR3 contains 15 residues. Germline CDR1 SNHLY, CDR2 FYNNEI. The CDR3 here is CASSEGGQPNEKLFF. The CDR3 bases are TGTGCCAGCAGTGAGGGGGGACAGCCTAATGAAAAACTGTTTTTT.

This clone turned up a few times. This sequence joins TRBV19 and TRBJ1-4, with D possibly being TRBD1 (6 bases). CDR1 LNHDA and CDR2 SQIVND come from the germline V gene (reference sequence). The CDR3 is made up of 16 amino acids. Trimming took off 7 bases at V and 3 bases at J, with 18 bases between the two ends. CDR3 amino acids: CASTRGGAPANEKLFF. The CDR3 region has the DNA TGTGCCAGTACCCGGGGGGGGGCGCCGGCTAATGAAAAACTGTTTTTT.

A note on this clone: Sequence at one end of the junction differs from germline and may be a read error. The chain combines TRBV7-2 with TRBJ1-1; perhaps TRBD1 as D (6 bases). This CDR3 is built from 16 residues. The V gene's germline CDR1 is SGHTA and CDR2 FQGNSA. The CDR3: CASSLVLGGPNAEAFF. For the CDR3, the DNA is TGTGCCAGCAGCTTAGTTCTAGGGGGTCCGAACGCTGAAGCTTTCTTT.

The J gene is TRBJ1-4, the V gene TRBV4-1, with 7 positions matching TRBD1. The germline V gene has CDR1 MGHRA and CDR2 YSYEKL. Trimming took 4 bases from V and 0 from J; bases not matched to a gene: 2. This CDR3 has 15 amino acids. CDR3 nucleotides: TGCGCCAGCAGCCTAGGGACAGCAACTAATGAAAAACTGTTTTTT. Translation: CASSLGTATNEKLFF.

The J gene is TRBJ1-1, the V gene TRBV18; TRBD1 might be the D (6 bases). Trimming left V 3 bases short and J 5 bases short, with 13 bases between. Per the germline V gene, CDR1 is KGHSH and CDR2 is LQKENI. This CDR3 is built from 14 residues. CDR3 amino acids: CASSPVTGYTEAFF. Written as DNA, the CDR3 is TGTGCCAGCTCACCTGTGACAGGATATACTGAAGCTTTCTTT.

V is TRBV19 and J is TRBJ1-5; tentatively, D is TRBD1 (5 bases). Germline loops: CDR1 LNHDA, CDR2 SQIVND (reference sequence). This CDR3 spans 16 amino acids. Between the trimmed V and J ends, which lost 6 bases and 0 bases, there was a span of 15 bases. As DNA, the CDR3 is TGTGCCAGTAGCTCCCTCCGGGACTATAGCAATCAGCCCCAGCATTTT. Protein: CASSSLRDYSNQPQHF.

Details on this clone: At the DNA level, this CDR3 is encoded by other sequences in the same sample as well. The chain employs TRBV6-1 and TRBJ1-1; no clear D. The CDR3 is 11 amino acids. Germline-derived CDR1 and CDR2 are MNHNS and SASEGT. The germline V and J ends were trimmed by 2 bases and 7 bases, with 5 bases remaining between them. CDR3 in amino acids: CASSERSEAFF. The CDR3 nucleotides are TGTGCCAGCAGTGAAAGGAGTGAAGCTTTCTTT.

The rearrangement joins TRBV5-4 to TRBJ2-7; 8 bases are a match to TRBD2. The CDR3 is 16 residues long. Germline V lookup: CDR1 SGHNT, CDR2 YYREEE (reference sequence). V was pared by 0 bases and J by 2 bases, with 7 bases of the junction left unmatched. For the CDR3, the DNA is TGTGCCAGCAGCTTGGGGGCGGGAGGCGGTACCTACGAGCAGTACTTC. Translation: CASSLGAGGGTYEQYF.

The V and J genes are TRBV7-9 and TRBJ1-1, with D unresolved. The CDR3 is made up of 16 amino acids. The V end lost 1 base, the J end lost 1 base, and 13 bases lay between the germline ends. The germline V gene has CDR1 SEHNR and CDR2 FQNEAQ (reference sequence). In DNA form, the CDR3 reads TGTGCCAGCAGCTTAGGTATCGTGAGCCGGAACACTGAAGCTTTCTTT. As protein: CASSLGIVSRNTEAFF.

This clone was observed a handful of times. The V call is TRBV6-5, the J call TRBJ1-2; the match to TRBD1 covers 7 bases. Germline loops: CDR1 MNHEY, CDR2 SVGAGI. Germline trimming cut 5 bases from V and 5 bases from J; bases unmatched to any gene: 8. CDR3 length: 14 amino acids. CDR3 DNA sequence: TGTGCCAGCAGTGAAGAACAGGGGAGTTATGGCTACACCTTC. This gives the protein CASSEEQGSYGYTF.

The chain is built from TRBV10-3 and TRBJ2-7, with 9 positions matching TRBD2. V gave up 0 bases and J gave up 0 bases; unmatched junction bases: 12. CDR1 and CDR2 from the germline V gene are ENHRY and SYGVKD. The CDR3 length is 19 residues. The CDR3 DNA reads as TGTGCCATCAGTGAGTCGACTAGCGGACCCAACTCGTACTCCTACGAGCAGTACTTC. Translation: CAISESTSGPNSYSYEQYF.

This chain connects TRBV6-5 to TRBJ1-2; D is possibly TRBD1 (5 bases). The ends were cut back, 11 bases at V and 2 bases at J, with 21 bases in the middle. Germline CDR1 reads MNHEY; CDR2 reads SVGAGI. The CDR3 covers 15 residues. This chain's CDR3 is CAPSPQGTLNYGYTF. The CDR3 region has the DNA TGTGCCCCCTCCCCCCAGGGTACCCTCAACTATGGCTACACCTTC.